This T cell receptor (beta chain) is drawn from a study of blood T cell repertoires in COVID-19. The V end was cut by 3 bases, the J end by 0 bases, with 10 bases between. From germline, CDR1 is SGHRS and CDR2 YFSETQ. This CDR3 comprises 15 residues. Profiling relied on immunoSEQ multiplex PCR, and the TCRdb table lists in-frame clones only, not all of them. This repertoire shows roughly 400,000 clones, 89% found once; its top ten account for about 1.8%. Sequencing used PBMCs or T cells enriched from blood (not recorded which). This receptor was taken from a woman aged 30 to 39 who had recovered from COVID-19. The chain combines TRBV5-1 with TRBJ2-1, with no clear D. For the CDR3, the DNA is TGCGCCAGCAGCTCACGGGTTAGCTCCTACAATGAGCAGTTCTTC. Translating it yields CASSSRVSSYNEQFF.